The next 4 T cell receptor beta chains were all read from a single sample in a study of T cells expressing NK-cell markers. TCRdb reprocessed the 5' RACE reads and reports one entry per CDR3 protein, with no DNA. The sample is made up of 500,000 to 700,000 distinct CDR3 sequences, and the top ten hold roughly 3.4% of it. Sequencing was performed on blood T cells: a sorted CD56 or NKG2C T cell subset, CD4+ or CD8+ T cells, or bulk PBMC T cells (not recorded which). The source of these receptors is a man younger than 35 in good health.

The chain has TRBV5-5 and TRBJ1-1. The germline V gene has CDR1 SGHKS and CDR2 YYEKEE (reference sequence). The CDR3 spans 13 residues. The CDR3 protein is CASTVANVGEAFF.

The J gene is TRBJ1-4, the V gene TRBV27. CDR3 length: 13 residues. Germline values: CDR1 MNHEY, CDR2 SMNVEV (reference sequence). This chain's CDR3 is CASSPLGPRQLFF.

This chain links TRBV5-1 with TRBJ1-4; TCRdb lists TRBD1, though no DNA is available to test this call. This CDR3 has 14 amino acids. In germline, CDR1 is SGHRS, CDR2 YFSETQ. CDR3: CASGPGTGGAELFF. Drawing the rest from reference TRBV5-1 and TRBJ1-4, the complete variable domain is KAGVTQTPRYLIKTRGQQVTLSCSPISGHRSVSWYQQTPGQGLQFLFEYFSETQRNKGNFPGRFSGRQFSNSRSEMNVSTLELGDSALYLCASGPGTGGAELFFGSGTQLSVL.

The rearrangement uses TRBV5-1 and TRBJ2-1; TCRdb outputs TRBD1, but without DNA this stays unchecked. Germline-derived CDR1 and CDR2 are SGHRS and YFSETQ. The length of the CDR3 is 15 residues. This chain's CDR3 is CASSLRAGLNNEQFF.